These 10 T cell receptor beta chains were sequenced from one sample in a study of cytomegalovirus exposure and HLA in healthy donors. The PCR employed 60 Vbeta primers together with 13 Jbeta primers. Some clones are missing from TCRdb's copy, which holds only in-frame ones; the method was immunoSEQ multiplex PCR. The table has 99,000 or so clones, around 80% seen once; the top ten hold about 5.3%. What was sequenced was PBMCs. The receptors were gathered from a male donor in good health and CMV-seronegative.

The V call is TRBV30, the J call TRBJ1-5; D gene uncertain. V was pared by 2 bases and J by 0 bases, with 2 bases between. Germline V CDR1 and CDR2: GTSNPN, SVGIG (reference sequence). This CDR3 spans 12 amino acids. In nucleotides, the CDR3 is TGTGCCTGGAGTCGTAGCAATCAGCCCCAGCATTTT. Residues: CAWSRSNQPQHF.

The V call is TRBV19, the J call TRBJ2-2; 9 bases agree with TRBD2. This CDR3 region has 14 residues. Germline V gene lookup returns CDR1 LNHDA and CDR2 SQIVND (reference sequence). The V gene end was trimmed by 3 bases and the J gene end by 4 bases; junction bases not matched to a gene: 0. CDR3 residues: CASSISGGTGELFF. In nucleotides, the CDR3 is TGTGCCAGTAGTATTAGCGGGGGCACCGGGGAGCTGTTTTTT. Variable domain in full (rest from reference TRBV19 and TRBJ2-2): DGGITQSPKYLFRKEGQNVTLSCEQNLNHDAMYWYRQDPGQGLRLIYYSQIVNDFQKGDIAEGYSVSREKKESFPLTVTSAQKNPTAFYLCASSISGGTGELFFGEGSRLTVL.

The chain carries TRBV6-5 and TRBJ2-7; TRBD1 aligns across 8 bases. Trimming cost V 7 bases and J 6 bases; bases outside gene matches: 11. The CDR3 is 14 amino acids. Germline V CDR1 and CDR2: MNHEY, SVGAGI. The CDR3 region has the DNA TGTGCCAGCACACATACTCAGGGGGCGGGCGAGCAGTACTTC. It translates to CASTHTQGAGEQYF.

The chain links TRBV18 to TRBJ2-3; D unclear. V was shortened by 1 base and J by 1 base, with 18 bases between the two germline ends. CDR3 length equals 18 residues. Germline V gives CDR1 KGHSH, CDR2 LQKENI. The CDR3 reads CASSPLVPTPTGTDTQYF. CDR3 DNA: TGTGCCAGCTCACCACTAGTGCCCACGCCCACTGGCACAGATACGCAGTATTTT.

V gene TRBV7-9 combines with J gene TRBJ1-2, with D perhaps matching TRBD1 (6 bases). CDR3 length equals 13 residues. Trimming removed 4 bases from V and 3 bases from J, with 9 bases in between. Germline V gives CDR1 SEHNR, CDR2 FQNEAQ (reference sequence). The CDR3 protein is CASSSQGYYGYTF. The CDR3 DNA is TGTGCCAGCAGCTCACAGGGATACTATGGCTACACCTTC.

This chain links TRBV6-1 with TRBJ2-3; TRBD2 is a possible D gene (6 bases). This CDR3 spans 15 amino acids. Trimming removed 1 base from V and 6 bases from J, with 14 bases in between. Germline CDR1 reads MNHNS; CDR2 reads SASEGT. The DNA of the CDR3 is TGTGCCAGCAGTGAAGTTCGGGGAGGCTCCGATACGCAGTATTTT. Residues: CASSEVRGGSDTQYF.

The chain joins TRBV18 to TRBJ1-3; no definite D call. Between the trimmed V and J ends, which lost 1 base and 0 bases, there was a span of 13 bases. Germline CDR1 is KGHSH and CDR2 is LQKENI. The CDR3 loop spans 17 amino acids. CDR3 sequence: CASSPRTGSVSGNTIYF. DNA of the CDR3: TGTGCCAGCTCACCACGTACGGGGAGCGTCTCTGGAAACACCATATATTTT.

The gene calls are TRBV4-2 and TRBJ2-3; 8 bases match TRBD2. Germline CDR1 LGHNA, CDR2 YNFKEQ. The CDR3 consists of 15 residues. V was pared by 0 bases and J by 5 bases, with 4 bases of the junction left unmatched. The CDR3 spells CASSQDLLAGDTQYF. CDR3 in DNA: TGTGCCAGCAGCCAAGATCTGCTAGCGGGAGATACGCAGTATTTT.

This chain joins TRBV7-3 and TRBJ1-2, with a tentative D call TRBD1 (5 bases). CDR1 is SGHTA and CDR2 is FQGTGA in the germline V gene. Deletions cut 0 bases from V and 7 bases from J, with 21 bases between. The CDR3 is made up of 17 amino acids. The CDR3 is CASSLTFGGDQPPGYTF. DNA of the CDR3: TGTGCCAGCAGCTTAACGTTCGGGGGGGATCAGCCTCCTGGCTACACCTTC.

CDR3 sequence (DNA): TGTGCCAGCAGCTTAAGAACTAGCGGGAGTGGCAATGAGCAGTTCTTC. Protein: CASSLRTSGSGNEQFF. The rearrangement uses TRBV7-9 and TRBJ2-1, with TRBD2 identical over 11 bases. The CDR3 totals 16 residues. Trimming cost V 2 bases and J 6 bases; bases outside gene matches: 6. Per the germline V gene, CDR1 is SEHNR and CDR2 is FQNEAQ (reference sequence).